These 23 T cell receptor beta chains share one sample of origin, sequenced in a study of blood T cell repertoires in COVID-19. Generated by immunoSEQ multiplex PCR, the TCRdb table keeps only in-frame clones and is missing some. The data hold about 75,000 clones, with more than 65% observed a single time. Sequencing used peripheral blood. The origin of the receptors is a woman aged 80 or over with active or convalescent COVID-19.

V gene TRBV19 combines with J gene TRBJ1-1; D is possibly TRBD1 (6 bases). The length of the CDR3 is 12 residues. Trimming cost V 6 bases and J 7 bases, with 12 bases left between them. The germline CDR1 and CDR2 sequences are LNHDA and SQIVND (reference sequence). The DNA for the CDR3 is TGTGCCAGTAGGACAGGAGTAGTTGAAGCTTTCTTT. Translating it yields CASRTGVVEAFF. The full variable domain, with the rest looked up from reference TRBV19 and TRBJ1-1, is DGGITQSPKYLFRKEGQNVTLSCEQNLNHDAMYWYRQDPGQGLRLIYYSQIVNDFQKGDIAEGYSVSREKKESFPLTVTSAQKNPTAFYLCASRTGVVEAFFGQGTRLTVV.

The J gene is TRBJ2-6, the V gene TRBV19, with a possible D match to TRBD2 (6 bases). The V and J ends lost 9 bases and 4 bases respectively, with 10 bases between them. The germline V gene has CDR1 LNHDA and CDR2 SQIVND (reference sequence). This CDR3 contains 13 residues. The CDR3: CARARGGANVLTF. DNA of the CDR3: TGTGCCAGGGCCCGGGGGGGGGCCAACGTCCTGACTTTC.

The sample holds a few counts of this clone. The CDR3: CATRRTSGGRSYEQYF. The CDR3 DNA sequence: TGTGCCACCCGCCGGACTAGCGGAGGTCGATCCTACGAGCAGTACTTC. This chain joins TRBV18 and TRBJ2-7; the match to TRBD2 covers 10 bases. Germline V gene data show CDR1 as KGHSH and CDR2 as LQKENI. There are 16 residues in the CDR3. The V and J ends lost 10 bases and 1 base, in that order; junction bases with no gene match: 13.

The rearrangement uses TRBV7-9 and TRBJ2-3, with 12 nucleotides matching TRBD2. The V segment lost 5 bases and the J segment 0 bases; nucleotides outside the gene matches: 3. Germline-derived CDR1 and CDR2 are SEHNR and FQNEAQ (reference sequence). This CDR3 region has 16 residues. CDR3 in amino acids: CASSPGLAGSTDTQYF. In DNA, the CDR3 is TGTGCCAGCAGCCCTGGACTAGCGGGGAGCACAGATACGCAGTATTTT.

J is TRBJ2-5 and V is TRBV6-6; no definite D call. The CDR3 totals 14 residues. Germline values: CDR1 MNHNY, CDR2 SVGAGI (reference sequence). Trimming stripped 0 bases from V and 4 bases from J, with 9 bases between. This CDR3 reads CASSYSTVVETQYF. The DNA for the CDR3 is TGTGCCAGCAGTTACTCGACTGTGGTAGAGACCCAGTACTTC.

V is TRBV7-2 and J is TRBJ2-7, with 10 bases matching TRBD1. J lost 4 bases, V lost 5 bases, and 11 bases had no gene match. In germline, CDR1 is SGHTA, CDR2 FQGNSA. The CDR3 runs to 16 residues. The CDR3: CASSLDRGQSGYEQYF. DNA of the CDR3: TGTGCCAGCAGCCTAGACAGGGGGCAATCAGGGTACGAGCAGTACTTC.

The genes are TRBV3-1 (or the pseudogene TRBV3-2) and TRBJ2-7, with 12 bases fitting TRBD2. The J segment lost 6 bases and the V segment lost 6 bases, leaving 6 bases of the junction unmatched. This CDR3 spans 14 amino acids. CDR1 and CDR2 (germline): LGHDT, YNNKEL (reference sequence). The CDR3 DNA follows: TGTGCCAGCAGTAAAACGGGACTAGCGGGCGAGCAGTACTTC. This gives the protein CASSKTGLAGEQYF.

V and J are TRBV7-8 and TRBJ2-1, with 9 bases identical to TRBD2. With V trimmed by 1 base and J by 9 bases, 13 bases remained unmatched. The CDR3 spans 17 residues. Germline V gene sequence: CDR1 SGHVS, CDR2 FQNEAQ. Written as DNA, the CDR3 is TGTGCCAGCAGCTTAGTTAGGGGCCTTCTAGCGGGAAGTGAGCAGTTCTTC. It yields the protein CASSLVRGLLAGSEQFF.

CDR3 nucleotides: TGTGCCAGCAGCTTAGGGGTGGGCAGGGGGGCCGTCGGCTACACCTTC. As protein: CASSLGVGRGAVGYTF. The chain couples TRBV7-2 to TRBJ1-2, with TRBD1 matching 7 bases. Per germline, CDR1 SGHTA and CDR2 FQGNSA. The CDR3 is made up of 16 amino acids. V trimming: 1 base; J trimming: 8 bases; junction bases outside the gene matches: 13.

V is TRBV11-3 and J is TRBJ2-2; D ambiguous. The CDR3 totals 14 residues. The V gene lost 4 bases and the J gene lost 7 bases, with 13 bases spanning the gap. The germline V gene has CDR1 SGHNT and CDR2 YENEEA. For the CDR3, the DNA is TGTGCCAGCAGCTCCGCGGTTCCGGGCGGGGAGCTGTTTTTT. It is translated as CASSSAVPGGELFF. The whole variable domain, filled in from reference TRBV11-3 and TRBJ2-2, reads EAGVVQSPRYKIIEKKQPVAFWCNPISGHNTLYWYLQNLGQGPELLIRYENEEAVDDSQLPKDRFSAERLKGVDSTLKIQPAELGDSAVYLCASSSAVPGGELFFGEGSRLTVL.

The chain is built from TRBV27 and TRBJ1-5; no reliable D call. CDR1 and CDR2 from the germline V gene are MNHEY and SMNVEV (reference sequence). The ends were cut back, 3 bases at V and 3 bases at J, with 9 bases in the middle. The CDR3 is 14 amino acids. For the CDR3, the DNA is TGTGCCAGCAGTTTGTCACAGCTCAATCAGCCCCAGCATTTT. Its translation is CASSLSQLNQPQHF.

This rearrangement joins TRBV10-3 to TRBJ2-5; possible D gene TRBD2, 6 bases. Trimming stripped 4 bases from V and 1 base from J, with 16 bases between. The CDR3 loop spans 16 amino acids. CDR1 is ENHRY, CDR2 SYGVKD, per germline. DNA for the CDR3: TGTGCCATCAGTGGACGACTAGGCCAGATCCAAGAGACCCAGTACTTC. It encodes CAISGRLGQIQETQYF.

This clone was observed a single time. This chain connects TRBV19 to TRBJ2-5; D is ambiguous. The CDR3 totals 13 residues. In germline, CDR1 is LNHDA, CDR2 SQIVND (reference sequence). Between the trimmed V and J ends, which lost 3 bases and 5 bases, there was a span of 10 bases. The CDR3 sequence: CASSIGFLETQYF. The CDR3 nucleotides are TGTGCCAGTAGTATCGGGTTTTTGGAGACCCAGTACTTC.

The V gene is TRBV7-9, the J gene TRBJ2-1; D is unresolved. The V gene lost 0 bases and the J gene lost 6 bases, with 6 bases spanning the gap. The CDR3 extends over 13 amino acids. Germline CDR1 reads SEHNR; CDR2 reads FQNEAQ (reference sequence). CDR3 protein: CASSLAYSNEQFF. CDR3 nucleotide sequence: TGTGCCAGCAGCTTAGCTTATAGCAATGAGCAGTTCTTC.

This clone turned up a few times. V and J are TRBV11-2 and TRBJ2-1; maybe TRBD2 (5 bases). The germline gives CDR1 SGHAT, CDR2 FQNNGV. The CDR3 sequence is 15 residues long. V was cut by 3 bases and J by 7 bases, with 16 bases left in between. The CDR3 loop reads CASSFRGFSVNEQFF. DNA of the CDR3: TGTGCCAGCAGCTTCAGAGGGTTTTCAGTAAATGAGCAGTTCTTC.

J is TRBJ2-7 and V is TRBV7-8; D may be TRBD2 (6 bases). The CDR3 has 15 residues. V lost 4 bases and J lost 4, with 17 bases in between. CDR1 and CDR2 (germline): SGHVS, FQNEAQ. CDR3 amino acids: CASSSPGLNWYEQYF. The CDR3 DNA is TGTGCCAGCAGCTCCCCTGGACTAAATTGGTACGAGCAGTACTTC.

The chain has TRBV6-2 or TRBV6-3 and TRBJ2-7, with TRBD1 matching over 9 bases. This CDR3 region has 18 residues. The V and J ends lost 0 bases and 3 bases, in that order; junction bases with no gene match: 12. Germline CDR1 MNHEY, CDR2 SVGEGT. The CDR3 nucleotides read TGTGCCAGCAGTTACTCGGGACAGGGTTCCTCCTGGGACTACGAGCAGTACTTC. It is translated as CASSYSGQGSSWDYEQYF.

J is TRBJ2-3 and V is TRBV10-1, with D perhaps TRBD2 (6 bases). Looked up from germline, CDR1 is WNHNN and CDR2 is SYGVQD (reference sequence). V lost 5 bases to trimming and J lost 5 bases, with 23 bases between them. The CDR3 runs to 17 residues. Here the CDR3 DNA reads TGCGCCAGCAGTATAGTCGAGGCGGGGATGGCAGGAGATACGCAGTATTTT. This encodes CASSIVEAGMAGDTQYF.

The rearrangement joins TRBV7-2 to TRBJ2-1; D gene uncertain. CDR1 SGHTA and CDR2 FQGNSA come from the germline V gene. Trimming cost V 4 bases and J 7 bases, with 5 bases left between them. The CDR3 runs 11 residues. CDR3 sequence (DNA): TGTGCCAGCAGCTCACGGAATGAGCAGTTCTTC. It encodes CASSSRNEQFF. The complete variable domain, with remaining parts taken from reference TRBV7-2 and TRBJ2-1, reads GAGVSQSPSNKVTEKGKDVELRCDPISGHTALYWYRQSLGQGLEFLIYFQGNSAPDKSGLPSDRFSAERTGGSVSTLTIQRTQQEDSAVYLCASSSRNEQFFGPGTRLTVL.

The chain recombines TRBV6-5 with TRBJ1-1; 8 bases align to TRBD1. V lost 5 bases and J lost 5; bases outside the gene matches: 7. This CDR3 is 14 amino acids long. The germline V gene has CDR1 MNHEY and CDR2 SVGAGI. The CDR3 DNA follows: TGTGCCAGCAGTCCCGGACAGGGATTTACTGAAGCTTTCTTT. The encoded protein is CASSPGQGFTEAFF.

The chain is built from TRBV18 and TRBJ1-1; TRBD1 aligns across 11 bases. The V and J ends lost 4 bases and 5 bases, in that order; junction bases with no gene match: 3. The CDR3 runs 14 residues. Looked up from germline, CDR1 is KGHSH and CDR2 is LQKENI. CDR3 DNA: TGTGCCAGCTCACGGGACAGGGGGTTGACTGAAGCTTTCTTT. Amino acids: CASSRDRGLTEAFF.

This clone appeared a single time. The gene calls are TRBV12-3 or TRBV12-4 and TRBJ2-3; no firm D call. This CDR3 region has 12 residues. The ends were cut back, 7 bases at V and 3 bases at J, with 8 bases in the middle. The CDR3 DNA reads TGTGCCAGCAAAGGAGAGACAGATACGCAGTATTTT. Protein: CASKGETDTQYF.

The J gene is TRBJ1-2, the V gene TRBV18; D not certain. V gave up 2 bases and J gave up 1 base, with 14 bases separating them. The V gene's germline CDR1 is KGHSH and CDR2 LQKENI. This CDR3 spans 16 amino acids. The CDR3 reads CASSPGSGDYNYGYTF. The CDR3 nucleotides read TGTGCCAGCTCACCAGGGTCCGGGGATTATAACTATGGCTACACCTTC.